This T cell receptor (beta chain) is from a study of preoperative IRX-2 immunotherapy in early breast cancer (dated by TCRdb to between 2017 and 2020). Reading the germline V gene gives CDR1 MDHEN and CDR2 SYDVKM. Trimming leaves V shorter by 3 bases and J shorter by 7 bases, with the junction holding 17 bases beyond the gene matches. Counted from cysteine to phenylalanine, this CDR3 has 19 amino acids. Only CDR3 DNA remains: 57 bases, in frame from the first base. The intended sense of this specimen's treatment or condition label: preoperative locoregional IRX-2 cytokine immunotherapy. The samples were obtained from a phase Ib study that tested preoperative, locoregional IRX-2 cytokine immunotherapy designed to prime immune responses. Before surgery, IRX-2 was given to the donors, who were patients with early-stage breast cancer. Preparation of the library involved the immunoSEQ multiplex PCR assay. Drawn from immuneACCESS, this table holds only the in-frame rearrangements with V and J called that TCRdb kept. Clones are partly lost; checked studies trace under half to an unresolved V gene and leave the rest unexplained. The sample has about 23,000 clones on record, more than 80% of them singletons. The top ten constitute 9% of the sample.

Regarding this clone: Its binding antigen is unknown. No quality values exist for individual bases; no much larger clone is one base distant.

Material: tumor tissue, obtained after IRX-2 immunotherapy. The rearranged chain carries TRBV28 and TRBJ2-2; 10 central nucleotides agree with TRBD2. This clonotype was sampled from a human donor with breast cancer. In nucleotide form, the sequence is TGTGCCAGCAGTTTCAGAGTTGGACTAGCGGACATAAGGGGCGGGGAGCTGTTTTTT. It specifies CASSFRVGLADIRGGELFF.